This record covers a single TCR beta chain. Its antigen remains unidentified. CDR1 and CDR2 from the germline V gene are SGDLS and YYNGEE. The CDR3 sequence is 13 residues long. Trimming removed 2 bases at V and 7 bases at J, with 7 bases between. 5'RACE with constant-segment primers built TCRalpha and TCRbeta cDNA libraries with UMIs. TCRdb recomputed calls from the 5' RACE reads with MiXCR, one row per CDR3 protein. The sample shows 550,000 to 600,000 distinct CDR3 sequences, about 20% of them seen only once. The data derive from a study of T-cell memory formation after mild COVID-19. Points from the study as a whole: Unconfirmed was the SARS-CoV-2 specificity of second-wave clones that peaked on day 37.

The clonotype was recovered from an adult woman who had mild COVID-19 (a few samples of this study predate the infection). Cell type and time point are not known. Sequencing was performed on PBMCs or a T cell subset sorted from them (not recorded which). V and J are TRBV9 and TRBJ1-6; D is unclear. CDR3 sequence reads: CASSVGGNSPLHF. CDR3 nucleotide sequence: TGTGCCAGCAGCGTCGGCGGGAATTCACCCCTCCACTTT.